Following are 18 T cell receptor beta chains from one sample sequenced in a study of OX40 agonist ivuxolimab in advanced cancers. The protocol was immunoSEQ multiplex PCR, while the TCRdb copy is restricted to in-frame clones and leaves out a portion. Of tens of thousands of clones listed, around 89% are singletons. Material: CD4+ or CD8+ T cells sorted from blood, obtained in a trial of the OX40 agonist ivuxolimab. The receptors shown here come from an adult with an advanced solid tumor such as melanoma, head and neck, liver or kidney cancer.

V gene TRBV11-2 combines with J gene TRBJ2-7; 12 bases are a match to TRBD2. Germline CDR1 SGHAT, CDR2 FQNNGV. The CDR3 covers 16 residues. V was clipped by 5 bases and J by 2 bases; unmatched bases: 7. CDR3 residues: CASSGRTSGETYEQYF. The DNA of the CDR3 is TGTGCCAGCAGCGGGCGGACTAGCGGGGAGACCTACGAGCAGTACTTC.

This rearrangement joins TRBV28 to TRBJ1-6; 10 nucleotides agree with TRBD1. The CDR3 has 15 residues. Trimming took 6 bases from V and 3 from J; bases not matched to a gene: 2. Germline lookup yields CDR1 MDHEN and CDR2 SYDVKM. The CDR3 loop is CASSRDRGYNSPLHF. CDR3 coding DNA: TGTGCCAGCAGCCGGGACAGGGGCTATAATTCACCCCTCCACTTT.

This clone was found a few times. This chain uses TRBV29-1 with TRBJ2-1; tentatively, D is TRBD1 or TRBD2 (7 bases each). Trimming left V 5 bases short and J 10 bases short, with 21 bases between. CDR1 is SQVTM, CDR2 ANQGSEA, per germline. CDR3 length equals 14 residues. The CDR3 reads CSVSGGASIGEQFF. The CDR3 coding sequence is TGCAGCGTTTCAGGGGGGGCAAGTATCGGGGAGCAGTTCTTC.

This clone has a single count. In nucleotides, the CDR3 is TGCGCCAGCAGCACTCGAGGGGGTCGGGACTATGGCTACACCTTC. It codes for CASSTRGGRDYGYTF. The J gene is TRBJ1-2, the V gene TRBV5-1; D perhaps matches TRBD1 (6 bases). Germline V gene sequence: CDR1 SGHRS, CDR2 YFSETQ. V lost 4 bases, J lost 3 bases, and 16 bases lay in between. The CDR3 totals 15 residues.

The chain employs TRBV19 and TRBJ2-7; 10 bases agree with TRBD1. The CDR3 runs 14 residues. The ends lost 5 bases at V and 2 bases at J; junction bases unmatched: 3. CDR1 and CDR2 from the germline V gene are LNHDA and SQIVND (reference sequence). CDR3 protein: CASSRGTGAYEQYF. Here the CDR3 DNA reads TGTGCCAGTAGTCGGGGGACAGGGGCCTACGAGCAGTACTTC. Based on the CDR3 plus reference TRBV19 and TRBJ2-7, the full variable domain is DGGITQSPKYLFRKEGQNVTLSCEQNLNHDAMYWYRQDPGQGLRLIYYSQIVNDFQKGDIAEGYSVSREKKESFPLTVTSAQKNPTAFYLCASSRGTGAYEQYFGPGTRLTVT.

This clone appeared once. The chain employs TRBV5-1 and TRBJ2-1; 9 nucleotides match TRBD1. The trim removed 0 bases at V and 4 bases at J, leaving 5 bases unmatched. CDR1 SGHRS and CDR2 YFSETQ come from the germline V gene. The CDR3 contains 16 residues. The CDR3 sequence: CASSLGGQGLYNEQFF. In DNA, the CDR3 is TGCGCCAGCAGCTTGGGGGGACAGGGACTTTACAATGAGCAGTTCTTC. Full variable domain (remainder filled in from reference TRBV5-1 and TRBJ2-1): KAGVTQTPRYLIKTRGQQVTLSCSPISGHRSVSWYQQTPGQGLQFLFEYFSETQRNKGNFPGRFSGRQFSNSRSEMNVSTLELGDSALYLCASSLGGQGLYNEQFFGPGTRLTVL.

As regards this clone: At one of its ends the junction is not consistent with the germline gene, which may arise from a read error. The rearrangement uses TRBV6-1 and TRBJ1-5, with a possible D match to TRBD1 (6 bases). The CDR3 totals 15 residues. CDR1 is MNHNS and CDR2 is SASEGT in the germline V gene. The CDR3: CASREGRGFNQPQHF. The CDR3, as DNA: TGTGCCAGCAGGGAAGGGAGGGGGTTCAATCAGCCCCAGCATTTT.

The CDR3 sequence is CASSPGQGEQYF. The DNA of the CDR3 is TGTGCCAGCAGCCCTGGACAGGGCGAGCAGTACTTC. The J gene is TRBJ2-7, the V gene TRBV7-6, with 8 bases aligning to TRBD1. Looked up from germline, CDR1 is SGHVS and CDR2 is FNYEAQ. The CDR3 runs 12 residues. V dropped 5 bases and J dropped 6; count of bases not matched to a gene: 3.

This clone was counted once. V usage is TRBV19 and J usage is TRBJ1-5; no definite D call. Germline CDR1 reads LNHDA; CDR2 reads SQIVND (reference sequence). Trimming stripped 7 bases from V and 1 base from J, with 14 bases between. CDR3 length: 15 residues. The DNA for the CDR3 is TGTGCCAGTAAAATCTCGGTGGTAAGCAATCAGCCCCAGCATTTT. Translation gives CASKISVVSNQPQHF.

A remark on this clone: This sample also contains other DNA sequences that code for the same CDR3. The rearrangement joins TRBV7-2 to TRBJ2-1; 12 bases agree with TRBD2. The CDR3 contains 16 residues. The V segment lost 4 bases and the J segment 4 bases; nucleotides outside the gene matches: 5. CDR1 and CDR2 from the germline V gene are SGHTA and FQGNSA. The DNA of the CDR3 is TGTGCCAGCAGCTCCCTTGGACTAGCGGGGTACAATGAGCAGTTCTTC. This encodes CASSSLGLAGYNEQFF.

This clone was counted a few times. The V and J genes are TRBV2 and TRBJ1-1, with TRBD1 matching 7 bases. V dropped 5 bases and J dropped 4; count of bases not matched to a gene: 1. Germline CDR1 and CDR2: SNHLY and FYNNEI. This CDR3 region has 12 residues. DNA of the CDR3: TGTGCCAGCAGTCGACAGGGCACTGAAGCTTTCTTT. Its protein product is CASSRQGTEAFF.

This CDR3 reads CASSLFWGKNTEAFF. DNA of the CDR3: TGTGCCAGCAGTTTATTTTGGGGGAAGAACACTGAAGCTTTCTTT. The chain has TRBV28 and TRBJ1-1, with D possibly matching TRBD1 (5 bases). V lost 1 base and J lost 1, with 10 bases in between. Germline CDR1 is MDHEN and CDR2 is SYDVKM. The CDR3 has 15 amino acids.

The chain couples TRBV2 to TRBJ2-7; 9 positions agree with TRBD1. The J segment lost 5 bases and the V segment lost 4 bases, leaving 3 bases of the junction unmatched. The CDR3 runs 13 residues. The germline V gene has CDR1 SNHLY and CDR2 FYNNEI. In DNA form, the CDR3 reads TGTGCCAGCAGTGGACAGGGGGACCACGAGCAGTACTTC. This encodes CASSGQGDHEQYF.

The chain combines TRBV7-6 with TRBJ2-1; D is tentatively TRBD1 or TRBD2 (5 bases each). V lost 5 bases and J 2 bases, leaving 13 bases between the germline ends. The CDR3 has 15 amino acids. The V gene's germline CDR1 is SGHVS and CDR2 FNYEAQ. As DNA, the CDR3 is TGTGCCAGCAGCGCCCGGGACGGCCCCTACAATGAGCAGTTCTTC. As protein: CASSARDGPYNEQFF.

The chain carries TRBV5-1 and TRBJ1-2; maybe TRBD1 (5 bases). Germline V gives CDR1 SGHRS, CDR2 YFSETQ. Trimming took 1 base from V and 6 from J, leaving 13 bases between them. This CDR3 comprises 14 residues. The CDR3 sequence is CASSLWQGSDGYTF. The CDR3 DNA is TGCGCCAGCAGCTTGTGGCAGGGAAGCGATGGCTACACCTTC. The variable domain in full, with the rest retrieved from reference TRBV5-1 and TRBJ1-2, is KAGVTQTPRYLIKTRGQQVTLSCSPISGHRSVSWYQQTPGQGLQFLFEYFSETQRNKGNFPGRFSGRQFSNSRSEMNVSTLELGDSALYLCASSLWQGSDGYTFGSGTRLTVV.

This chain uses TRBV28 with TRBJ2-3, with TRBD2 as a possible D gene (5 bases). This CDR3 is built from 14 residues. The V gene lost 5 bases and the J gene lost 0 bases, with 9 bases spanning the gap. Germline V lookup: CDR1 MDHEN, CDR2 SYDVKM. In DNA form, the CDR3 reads TGTGCCAGCAGTCCAAGCGGAAGCACAGATACGCAGTATTTT. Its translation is CASSPSGSTDTQYF.

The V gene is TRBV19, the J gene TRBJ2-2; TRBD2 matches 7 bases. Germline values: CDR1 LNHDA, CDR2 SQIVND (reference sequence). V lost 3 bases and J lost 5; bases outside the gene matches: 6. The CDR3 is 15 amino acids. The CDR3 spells CASSIIREVTGELFF. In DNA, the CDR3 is TGTGCCAGTAGTATTATACGGGAGGTGACCGGGGAGCTGTTTTTT.

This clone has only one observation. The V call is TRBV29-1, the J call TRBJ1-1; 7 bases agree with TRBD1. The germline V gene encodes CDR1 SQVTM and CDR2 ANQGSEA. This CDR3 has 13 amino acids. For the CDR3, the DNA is TGCAGTCCCGGGACAGTAGGGAACACTGAAGCTTTCTTT. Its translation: CSPGTVGNTEAFF.